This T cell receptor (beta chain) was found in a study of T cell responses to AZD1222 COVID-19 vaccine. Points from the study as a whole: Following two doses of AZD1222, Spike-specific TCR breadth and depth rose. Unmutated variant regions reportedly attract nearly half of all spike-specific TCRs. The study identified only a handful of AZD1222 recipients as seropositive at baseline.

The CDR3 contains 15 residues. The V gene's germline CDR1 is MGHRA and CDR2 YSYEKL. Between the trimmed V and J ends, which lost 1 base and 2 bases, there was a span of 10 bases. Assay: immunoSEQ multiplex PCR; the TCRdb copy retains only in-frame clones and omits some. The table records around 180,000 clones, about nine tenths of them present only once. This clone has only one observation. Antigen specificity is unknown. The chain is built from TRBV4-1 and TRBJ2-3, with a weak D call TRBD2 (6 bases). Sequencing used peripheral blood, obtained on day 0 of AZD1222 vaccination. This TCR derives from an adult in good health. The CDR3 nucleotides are TGCGCCAGCAGCCAAGTTGGACTAACCACAGATACGCAGTATTTT. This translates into CASSQVGLTTDTQYF.